This T cell receptor (beta chain) was retrieved from a study of cytomegalovirus exposure and HLA in healthy donors. Whole-study context: Unique TCRs numbering some 93 million, obtained from HLA-typed donors, made up an early data release. Of the donors genotyped, 398 in all, about 80% fell in the Caucasian-associated ancestry cluster.

Trimming at V came to 10 bases and at J to 6 bases, leaving 3 bases not matched to a gene. The germline gives CDR1 ENHRY, CDR2 SYGVKD. This CDR3 has 13 amino acids. Healthy donors of bone marrow made up the group. PCR primers comprised 60 Vbeta and 13 Jbeta primers. The method was immunoSEQ multiplex PCR; TCRdb's version includes in-frame clones alone and lacks a portion of them. The top ten clones hold roughly 10% of a sample with about 71,000 clones, around 70% of them seen once. The TCR originated in a woman in her fifties or sixties in good health and CMV-seropositive. Sequencing was performed on PBMCs. The chain is built from TRBV10-3 and TRBJ2-1, with 13 positions matching TRBD2. CDR3 coding DNA: TGTGCCAGTACTAGCGGGAGGGGCAATGAGCAGTTCTTC. This translates into CASTSGRGNEQFF.